The 2 T cell receptor beta chains below were found in one sample sequenced in a study of T-cell reconstitution after alpha-beta-depleted transplantation in children. Unique molecular identifiers were incorporated when the TCRbeta library was constructed. TCRdb reprocessed the PCR reads with MiXCR, giving one entry per CDR3 protein. The sample holds fewer than 550,000 distinct CDR3 sequences; about an eighth are singletons and the top ten take around 13%. The specimen comprised PBMCs, mostly from graft donor cells, sampled 180 days after TCRalphabeta/CD19-depleted stem cell transplant. The receptors come from a female patient aged 2-15 years who had a stem cell transplant for aplastic anemia, so the T cells may come from the graft donor.

V is TRBV4-1 and J is TRBJ2-1, with D possibly matching TRBD2 (6 bases). With 8 bases removed from V and 2 bases from J, the gap between germline ends came to 7 bases. Germline values: CDR1 MGHRA, CDR2 YSYEKL. The CDR3 totals 12 residues. The CDR3 nucleotides are TGCGCCAGCGGGAGGACCTACAATGAGCAGTTCTTC. As protein: CASGRTYNEQFF.

Turning to this clonotype: A junction end diverges from the germline sequence, so it may reflect a read error. CDR3 sequence (DNA): TGCGCCAGCAGCTTGGGACAGGGTGAAGTTTTCTTT. Translating gives CASSLGQGEVFF. The chain uses TRBV5-1 and TRBJ1-1, with 7 bases aligning to TRBD1. The CDR3 has 12 residues. In germline, CDR1 is SGHRS, CDR2 YFSETQ. The full variable domain, its missing parts supplied by reference TRBV5-1 and TRBJ1-1, is KAGVTQTPRYLIKTRGQQVTLSCSPISGHRSVSWYQQTPGQGLQFLFEYFSETQRNKGNFPGRFSGRQFSNSRSEMNVSTLELGDSALYLCASSLGQGEVFFGQGTRLTVV.